This paragraph reports one T cell receptor (beta chain). Sequence at one end of the junction differs from germline and may be a read error. Additional DNA sequences in this sample encode the identical CDR3. H&E slides confirmed each diagnosis, reviewed by two pathologists independently. Premalignant or tumor cells were enriched by macro-dissection after pathologic assessment. The data originate from a study of immune evolution from preneoplasia to lung adenocarcinoma. Libraries were prepared by immunoSEQ multiplex PCR; TCRdb keeps only in-frame clonotypes and omits some of them. The data show around 10,000 clones, over 70% seen once. This CDR3 has 11 amino acids. Per the germline V gene, CDR1 is LNHDA and CDR2 is SQIVND (reference sequence).

The clonotype was recovered from a person aged 60 to 85 with lung adenocarcinoma. V is TRBV19 and J is TRBJ2-1, with 9 positions matching TRBD1. The sample consisted of FFPE minimally invasive lung adenocarcinoma tissue. In nucleotides, the CDR3 is TGTGCTAGTAGAGAGGGACAGGGACAGTTCTTC. This gives the protein CASREGQGQFF.